This T cell receptor (beta chain) derives from a study of response to subunit inactivated influenza vaccine. Study-level results: With each seasonal influenza vaccination, the authors suggested, few new T cells are recruited.

This clonotype has more than one count but fewer than ten. Antigen unknown. TCRdb re-analysed the RT-PCR reads in MiXCR, keeping a single row per CDR3 protein. The sample consists of fewer than 750,000 distinct CDR3 sequences, around 13% of them appearing once. Germline V CDR1 and CDR2: MGHRA, YSYEKL. The CDR3 is made up of 18 amino acids. V was trimmed by 2 bases and J by 5 bases, leaving 25 bases between them. The receptor comes from a man aged 50 to 59 who received an inactivated influenza vaccine. The chain links TRBV4-1 to TRBJ2-7; D ambiguous. This sample comprised PBMCs from blood, obtained about 12 days after vaccination. CDR3 loop: CASSQSQFQLIRGDEQYF. The CDR3 DNA is TGCGCCAGCAGCCAATCGCAATTTCAACTCATACGCGGCGACGAGCAGTACTTC.